One and the same sample provided the 16 T cell receptor beta chains below, sequenced in a study of breast tumors, draining lymph nodes, adjacent tissues. A single record per CDR3 protein comes from TCRdb applying MiXCR to the multiplex PCR reads. Among around 140,000 distinct CDR3 sequences listed, approximately 30% were seen once. Breast cancer patients provided tissue from their axillary draining lymph nodes. The sequenced sample was axillary lymph node tissue. The origin of the receptors is a female donor with breast cancer. Some clones in this sample may be carry-over from other donors' samples.

This clonotype has just a few counts. A much larger clone is a single base away; this may be a read error. The J gene is TRBJ1-3, the V gene TRBV20-1; no clear D. CDR3 size: 15 residues. Germline V CDR1 and CDR2: DFQATT, SNEGSKA (reference sequence). This CDR3 is CSAPDWENSANTIYF. The CDR3 region has the DNA TGCAGTGCTCCGGACTGGGAGAACTCTGCAAACACCATATATTTT.

The gene calls are TRBV5-6 and TRBJ1-2; D may be TRBD1 (6 bases). V was trimmed by 4 bases and J by 4 bases, leaving 8 bases between them. The germline V gene encodes CDR1 SGHDT and CDR2 YYEEEE. There are 12 residues in the CDR3. As DNA, the CDR3 is TGTGCCAGCAGCAAGGGGGTCTATGGCTACACCTTC. It encodes CASSKGVYGYTF.

This clonotype has a count of ten or more. V and J are TRBV20-1 and TRBJ2-1, with TRBD1 matching over 10 bases. V lost 4 bases to trimming and J lost 6 bases; unmatched junction nucleotides: 9. The germline V gene encodes CDR1 DFQATT and CDR2 SNEGSKA (reference sequence). The CDR3 extends over 15 amino acids. CDR3 sequence reads: CSAMPGTGVGNEQFF. The DNA of the CDR3 is TGCAGTGCTATGCCGGGGACAGGGGTTGGCAATGAGCAGTTCTTC.

This clonotype has a count of ten or more. The chain carries TRBV20-1 and TRBJ1-4; D not certain. V was clipped by 5 bases and J by 0 bases, with 4 bases between them. The length of the CDR3 is 12 residues. Germline V lookup: CDR1 DFQATT, CDR2 SNEGSKA (reference sequence). The CDR3 bases are TGCAGTGCTTCGCCAACTAATGAAAAACTGTTTTTT. Residues: CSASPTNEKLFF.

This clonotype was recorded a few times. Being one base from a much bigger clone, this may be a read error. The genes are TRBV20-1 and TRBJ2-1; 9 bases map to TRBD2. Germline V gene data show CDR1 as DFQATT and CDR2 as SNEGSKA (reference sequence). The CDR3 has 17 residues. Trimming at V came to 1 base and at J to 1 base, leaving 8 bases not matched to a gene. The CDR3 reads CSARGFASGASYNEQFF. The CDR3, as DNA: TGCAGTGCTAGAGGATTCGCTAGCGGGGCTTCCTACAATGAGCAGTTCTTC.

The chain carries TRBV4-3 and TRBJ1-1; D call uncertain. The ends were cut back, 0 bases at V and 4 bases at J, with 6 bases in the middle. Germline CDR1 LGHNA, CDR2 YSLEER. The CDR3 covers 13 residues. CDR3 sequence reads: CASSQDLGTEAFF. The CDR3 DNA reads TGCGCCAGCAGCCAAGACTTAGGCACTGAAGCTTTCTTT.

This clonotype was seen ten or more times. The rearrangement uses TRBV20-1 and TRBJ1-5; the D gene is possibly TRBD1 (5 bases). Deletions cut 6 bases from V and 3 bases from J, with 15 bases between. The CDR3 consists of 14 residues. CDR1 DFQATT and CDR2 SNEGSKA come from the germline V gene (reference sequence). CDR3 protein: CSAPRGGNNQPQHF. The CDR3 DNA follows: TGCAGTGCCCCCCGGGGGGGAAACAATCAGCCCCAGCATTTT.

This clonotype showed up many times. CDR3: CASSAGGNTGELFF. Written as DNA, the CDR3 is TGTGCCAGCAGTGCCGGGGGGAACACCGGGGAGCTGTTTTTT. The chain has TRBV2 and TRBJ2-2; D might be TRBD2 (6 bases). The CDR3 extends over 14 amino acids. CDR1 is SNHLY, CDR2 FYNNEI, per germline. Trimming shortened V by 4 bases and J by 1 base, and 7 bases separated the two germline ends. The full variable domain, its missing parts supplied by reference TRBV2 and TRBJ2-2, is EPEVTQTPSHQVTQMGQEVILRCVPISNHLYFYWYRQILGQKVEFLVSFYNNEISEKSEIFDDQFSVERPDGSNFTLKIRSTKLEDSAMYFCASSAGGNTGELFFGEGSRLTVL.

This clonotype was detected ten times or more. V is TRBV7-8 and J is TRBJ2-7; tentatively, D is TRBD1 or TRBD2 (5 bases each). CDR1 is SGHVS, CDR2 FQNEAQ, per germline. This CDR3 comprises 18 residues. The ends were cut back, 5 bases at V and 2 bases at J, with 25 bases in the middle. As DNA, the CDR3 is TGTGCCAGCAGCCAGGGTTTAGGGTTACAGAGGGGAACCTACGAGCAGTACTTC. Its translation: CASSQGLGLQRGTYEQYF.

This chain links TRBV6-1 with TRBJ2-1; the match to TRBD2 covers 10 bases. CDR1 is MNHNS and CDR2 is SASEGT in the germline V gene. The junction had 11 bases not matched to a gene; V was cut back by 5 bases and J by 7 bases. CDR3 length: 16 amino acids. The CDR3 DNA sequence: TGTGCCAGCAGTCCCCTAGCGGGGGCCTTGGTAAATGAGCAGTTCTTC. Protein product: CASSPLAGALVNEQFF.

In this sample, this clonotype turned up a few times. The J gene is TRBJ2-2, the V gene TRBV6-5, with 7 bases lining up with TRBD2. Germline V lookup: CDR1 MNHEY, CDR2 SVGAGI. V lost 6 bases and J lost 2; bases outside the gene matches: 6. This CDR3 contains 15 residues. Here the CDR3 DNA reads TGTGCCAGCAGACCCGGGACTACTAACACCGGGGAGCTGTTTTTT. This encodes CASRPGTTNTGELFF.

In this sample, this clonotype turned up a few times. With a much larger clone just one base away, this may be a read error. The chain is built from TRBV11-2 and TRBJ2-5; D is undetermined. Trimming removed 1 base from V and 7 bases from J, with 10 bases in between. This CDR3 contains 13 residues. The germline gives CDR1 SGHAT, CDR2 FQNNGV. For the CDR3, the DNA is TGTGCCAGCAGCTTAGGTTCCCGGGCGACCCAGTACTTC. Translated, it gives CASSLGSRATQYF.

In this sample, this clonotype turned up once. CDR3 DNA sequence: TGTGCCAGCAGCTACAGCGGGGGGGTCCACGAGCAGTACGTC. This translates into CASSYSGGVHEQYV. The chain links TRBV9 to TRBJ2-7; 10 positions match TRBD2. The trim removed 4 bases at V and 5 bases at J, leaving 6 bases unmatched. CDR3 length: 14 residues. Germline-derived CDR1 and CDR2 are SGDLS and YYNGEE.

This clonotype was found many times. The chain carries TRBV19 and TRBJ1-5; no clear D gene. The CDR3 consists of 15 residues. V lost 1 base to trimming and J lost 2 bases, with 9 bases between them. Germline assignment: CDR1 LNHDA and CDR2 SQIVND (reference sequence). In DNA form, the CDR3 reads TGTGCCAGTAGTATAGTCCTGGGCGGCAATCAGCCCCAGCATTTT. Its protein is CASSIVLGGNQPQHF. Variable domain in full (rest from reference TRBV19 and TRBJ1-5): DGGITQSPKYLFRKEGQNVTLSCEQNLNHDAMYWYRQDPGQGLRLIYYSQIVNDFQKGDIAEGYSVSREKKESFPLTVTSAQKNPTAFYLCASSIVLGGNQPQHFGDGTRLSIL.

Many counts were recorded for this clonotype. This may be a read error: a much more frequent sequence differs by one nucleotide. This sequence joins TRBV7-3 and TRBJ2-5; D is unresolved. CDR3 length: 15 amino acids. Germline V gene sequence: CDR1 SGHTA, CDR2 FQGTGA. Here the CDR3 reads CASSLNAGRQETQHF. Here the CDR3 DNA reads TGTGCCAGCAGCTTAAACGCCGGAAGACAAGAGACCCAGCACTTC.

This clonotype was seen a single time. Compared with germline, one end of the junction differs, possibly owing to a read error. The gene calls are TRBV7-3 and TRBJ2-5; D remains unclear. The CDR3 has 15 residues. The germline V gene encodes CDR1 SGHTA and CDR2 FQGTGA. The CDR3 region has the DNA TGTGCCAGCAGCTTAATCGGGTCCGCCCAAGAGACCCAGTCCTTC. Translated: CASSLIGSAQETQSF.